This TCR beta chain comes out of a study of kidney transplant recipient with SARS-CoV-2 infection. TCRdb re-analysed the reads in MiXCR, keeping a single row per CDR3 protein. The sample consists of some 220,000 distinct CDR3 sequences, more than 25% of them appearing once. Between the trimmed V and J ends, which lost 4 bases and 4 bases, there was a span of 22 bases. Germline loops: CDR1 MNHEY, CDR2 SVGEGT. The CDR3 loop spans 17 amino acids. This clonotype was recorded at least ten times. This sequence originates from a young adult male patient who had COVID-19 and was a kidney transplant recipient. Some T cells may be graft donor cells. Here the sequenced sample was a blood sample, taken at baseline and on day 111 from a kidney transplant recipient. The V gene is TRBV6-2 or TRBV6-3, the J gene TRBJ1-2; D gene uncertain. CDR3 bases: TGTGCCAGCAGTTCAATATCCTGCATCGGAAAGACCTATGGCTACACCTTC. It encodes CASSSISCIGKTYGYTF.